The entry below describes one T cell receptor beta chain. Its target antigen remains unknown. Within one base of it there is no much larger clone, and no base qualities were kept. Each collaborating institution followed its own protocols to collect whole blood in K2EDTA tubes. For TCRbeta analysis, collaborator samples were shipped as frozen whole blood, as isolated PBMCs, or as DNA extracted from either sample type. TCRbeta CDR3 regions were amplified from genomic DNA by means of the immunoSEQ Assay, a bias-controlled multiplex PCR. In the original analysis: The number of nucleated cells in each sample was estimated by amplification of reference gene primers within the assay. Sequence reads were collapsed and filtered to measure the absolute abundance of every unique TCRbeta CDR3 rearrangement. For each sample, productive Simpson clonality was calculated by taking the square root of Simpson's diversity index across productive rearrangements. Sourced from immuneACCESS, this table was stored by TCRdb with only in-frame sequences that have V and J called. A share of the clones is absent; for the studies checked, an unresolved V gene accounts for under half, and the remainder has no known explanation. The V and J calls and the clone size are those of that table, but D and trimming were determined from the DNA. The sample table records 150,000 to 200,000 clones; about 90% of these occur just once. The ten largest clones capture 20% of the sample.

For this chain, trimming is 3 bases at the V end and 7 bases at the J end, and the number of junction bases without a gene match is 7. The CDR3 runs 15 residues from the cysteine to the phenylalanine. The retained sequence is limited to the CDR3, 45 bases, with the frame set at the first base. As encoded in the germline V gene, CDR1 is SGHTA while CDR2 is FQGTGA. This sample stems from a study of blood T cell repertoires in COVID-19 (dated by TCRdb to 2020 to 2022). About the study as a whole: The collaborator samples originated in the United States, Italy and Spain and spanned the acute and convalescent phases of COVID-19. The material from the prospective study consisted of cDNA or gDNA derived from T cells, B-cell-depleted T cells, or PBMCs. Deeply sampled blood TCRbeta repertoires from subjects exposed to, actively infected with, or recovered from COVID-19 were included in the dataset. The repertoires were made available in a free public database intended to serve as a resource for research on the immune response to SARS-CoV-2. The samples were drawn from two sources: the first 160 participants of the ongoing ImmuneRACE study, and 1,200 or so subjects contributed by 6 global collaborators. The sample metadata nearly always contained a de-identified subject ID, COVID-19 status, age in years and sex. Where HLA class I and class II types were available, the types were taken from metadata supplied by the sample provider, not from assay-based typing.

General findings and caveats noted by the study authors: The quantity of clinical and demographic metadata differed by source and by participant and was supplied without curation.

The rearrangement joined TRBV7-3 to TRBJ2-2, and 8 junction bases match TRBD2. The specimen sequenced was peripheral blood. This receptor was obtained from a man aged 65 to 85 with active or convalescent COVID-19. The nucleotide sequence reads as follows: TGTGCCAGCAGCTTCAGCGGGAGAGGCGGCGGGGAGCTGTTTTTT. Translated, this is CASSFSGRGGGELFF.